This TCR beta chain was profiled in a study of blood T cell repertoires in COVID-19. Study at large: Italy, Spain and the United States were the sources of the convalescent and acute COVID-19 samples. T cells, B-cell-depleted T cells, or PBMCs supplied cDNA or gDNA.

Germline CDR1 reads SGHNT; CDR2 reads YYREEE (reference sequence). The CDR3 consists of 14 residues. Trimming removed 0 bases at V and 6 bases at J, with 12 bases between. The assay was immunoSEQ multiplex PCR, and TCRdb's table has in-frame clones only and misses some. The data hold more than 300,000 clones, with around 87% observed a single time. This chain links TRBV5-4 with TRBJ1-2; perhaps TRBD1 as D (5 bases). The specimen sequenced was peripheral blood. The clonotype originates from a woman aged 25 to 39 with COVID-19, enrolled during active disease. The chain's CDR3 is CASSLAGPGDGYTF. CDR3 sequence (DNA): TGTGCCAGCAGCTTGGCTGGGCCGGGGGATGGCTACACCTTC.